The 15 T cell receptor beta chains listed next were all sequenced from one sample in a study of T cells in Graves' hyperthyroidism and ophthalmopathy. Amplification of TCR beta CDR3 regions used RNA as the template. The primer set for the first-round RT-PCR of the TCR CDR3 was HTBI. TCRdb analysed the multiplex PCR reads with MiXCR anew, one entry per CDR3 protein. Of under 550,000 distinct CDR3 sequences listed, roughly 21% are singletons. The sequenced sample was blood. The receptors come from a man aged 40-55 years with Graves' ophthalmopathy.

This clonotype appeared a few times. V gene TRBV20-1 combines with J gene TRBJ1-5; D remains ambiguous. The V gene lost 4 bases and the J gene lost 1 base, with 5 bases spanning the gap. The CDR3 runs 12 residues. CDR1 DFQATT and CDR2 SNEGSKA come from the germline V gene (reference sequence). This chain's CDR3 is CSATNSNQPQHF. DNA for the CDR3: TGCAGTGCTACAAACAGCAATCAGCCCCAGCATTTT.

This clonotype has more than one count but fewer than ten. V is TRBV9 and J is TRBJ1-4; 9 nucleotides line up with TRBD1. The CDR3 length is 14 residues. J gave up 8 bases and V 2 bases, and 4 bases lay outside the gene matches. Germline V gives CDR1 SGDLS, CDR2 YYNGEE. CDR3 nucleotides: TGTGCCAGCAGCGTGGACAGGGGTGGGGAAAAACTGTTTTTT. Translation: CASSVDRGGEKLFF.

This clonotype was seen more than once but under ten times. This sequence joins TRBV13 and TRBJ2-5, with no clear D. Trimming stripped 5 bases from V and 4 bases from J, with 17 bases between. CDR1 is PRHDT and CDR2 is FYEKMQ in the germline V gene (reference sequence). The CDR3 totals 15 residues. CDR3 nucleotide sequence: TGTGCCAGCAGCCCCGACACCTTAATGGGAGAGACCCAGTACTTC. Translation: CASSPDTLMGETQYF.

This clonotype was seen a few times. This chain connects TRBV6-1 to TRBJ2-1, with D unclear. Germline assignment: CDR1 MNHNS and CDR2 SASEGT. CDR3 length: 15 residues. Trimming shortened V by 6 bases and J by 5 bases, and 17 bases separated the two germline ends. The CDR3 bases are TGTGCCAGCAGCCCCATCATTCGGACGGACAATGAGCAGTTCTTC. It translates to CASSPIIRTDNEQFF.

This clonotype was observed a few times. This chain connects TRBV11-1 to TRBJ1-4; TRBD1 matches at 7 bases. After removal of 8 bases from V and 4 bases from J, the junction contained 7 bases not matched to a gene. Germline assignment: CDR1 SGHAT and CDR2 FQDESV (reference sequence). CDR3 length equals 14 residues. The CDR3 here is CASSKGDSNEKLFF. The CDR3 nucleotides are TGTGCCAGCTCGAAAGGGGACAGTAATGAAAAACTGTTTTTT. Full variable domain (remainder filled in from reference TRBV11-1 and TRBJ1-4): EAEVAQSPRYKITEKSQAVAFWCDPISGHATLYWYRQILGQGPELLVQFQDESVVDDSQLPKDRFSAERLKGVDSTLKIQPAELGDSAMYLCASSKGDSNEKLFFGSGTQLSVL.

V and J are TRBV7-2 and TRBJ2-3; no definite D call. V lost 5 bases, J lost 6 bases, and 24 bases lay in between. In germline, CDR1 is SGHTA, CDR2 FQGNSA. The CDR3 spans 17 residues. CDR3 region: CASSQDGDSPGADTQYF. CDR3 coding DNA: TGTGCCAGCAGCCAAGATGGGGATAGCCCTGGTGCGGATACGCAGTATTTT.

The chain carries TRBV6-2 or TRBV6-3 and TRBJ1-1; 11 bases are a match to TRBD1. Per germline, CDR1 MNHEY and CDR2 SVGEGT. The V gene end was trimmed by 7 bases and the J gene end by 5 bases; junction bases not matched to a gene: 12. There are 16 residues in the CDR3. CDR3 nucleotides: TGTGCCAGCACCCCCATTGGACAGGGGGCTCTTACTGAAGCTTTCTTT. It codes for CASTPIGQGALTEAFF.

On this clonotype: A clone one base away is much larger, so this may be a read error. The chain uses TRBV5-1 and TRBJ2-1; D gene unclear. The germline gives CDR1 SGHRS, CDR2 YFSETQ. This CDR3 spans 15 amino acids. The CDR3, as DNA: TGCGCCAGCAGCTTGTGGGGTACGTCCTGCAATGAGCAGTTCTTC. This translates into CASSLWGTSCNEQFF.

V is TRBV7-3 and J is TRBJ2-2; D not certain. The V end was cut by 5 bases, the J end by 5 bases, with 12 bases between. Germline values: CDR1 SGHTA, CDR2 FQGTGA. This CDR3 is 14 amino acids long. Written as DNA, the CDR3 is TGTGCCAGCAGCCCACGTCAGGAAACCGGGGAGCTGTTTTTT. It yields the protein CASSPRQETGELFF. Full variable domain (missing parts from reference TRBV7-3 and TRBJ2-2): GAGVSQTPSNKVTEKGKYVELRCDPISGHTALYWYRQSLGQGPEFLIYFQGTGAADDSGLPNDRFFAVRPEGSVSTLKIQRTERGDSAVYLCASSPRQETGELFFGEGSRLTVL.

V is TRBV28 and J is TRBJ2-2, with D unclear. The germline gives CDR1 MDHEN, CDR2 SYDVKM. The length of the CDR3 is 15 residues. Trimming left V 2 bases short and J 0 bases short, with 7 bases between. The CDR3 DNA follows: TGTGCCAGCAGTTTACGACTTACGAACACCGGGGAGCTGTTTTTT. Residues: CASSLRLTNTGELFF. The whole variable domain, remainder taken from reference TRBV28 and TRBJ2-2, is DVKVTQSSRYLVKRTGEKVFLECVQDMDHENMFWYRQDPGLGLRLIYFSYDVKMKEKGDIPEGYSVSREKKERFSLILESASTNQTSMYLCASSLRLTNTGELFFGEGSRLTVL.

A few counts support this clonotype. The rearrangement links TRBV7-9 to TRBJ2-1, with 8 bases aligning to TRBD1. Germline trimming cut 4 bases from V and 9 bases from J; bases unmatched to any gene: 11. The CDR3 is 15 residues long. The germline V gene encodes CDR1 SEHNR and CDR2 FQNEAQ (reference sequence). This chain's CDR3 is CASSSDRVIRSEQFF. For the CDR3, the DNA is TGTGCCAGCAGCTCGGACAGGGTAATAAGAAGTGAGCAGTTCTTC.

In this sample, this clonotype turned up a few times. In DNA, the CDR3 is TGTGCCAGCAGCCAAGGGATTATGGAGACCCAGTACTTC. Translation gives CASSQGIMETQYF. The chain carries TRBV4-2 and TRBJ2-5; D is uncertain. This CDR3 spans 13 amino acids. The germline CDR1 and CDR2 sequences are LGHNA and YNFKEQ. The germline V and J ends were trimmed by 1 base and 5 bases, with 8 bases remaining between them.

A few counts support this clonotype. The chain uses TRBV2 and TRBJ1-6, with D maybe TRBD1 (5 bases). Trimming took off 3 bases at V and 3 bases at J, with 15 bases between the two ends. Germline CDR1 and CDR2: SNHLY and FYNNEI. This CDR3 region has 17 residues. CDR3 residues: CASSDAVGVFYNSPLHF. The CDR3 DNA reads as TGTGCCAGCAGTGACGCAGTGGGGGTGTTCTATAATTCACCCCTCCACTTT.

The chain recombines TRBV6-1 with TRBJ1-1, with no clear D. Trimming took off 6 bases at V and 4 bases at J, with 15 bases between the two ends. Per the germline V gene, CDR1 is MNHNS and CDR2 is SASEGT. This CDR3 region has 14 residues. The DNA for the CDR3 is TGTGCCAGCAGGGAGCCCGGACTAAGCACTGAAGCTTTCTTT. It is translated as CASREPGLSTEAFF.

This sequence joins TRBV7-6 and TRBJ1-6; 7 positions agree with TRBD1. The CDR3 is 14 amino acids. CDR1 is SGHVS and CDR2 is FNYEAQ in the germline V gene. V shed 5 bases and J 4 bases; nucleotides not matched to a gene: 2. Here the CDR3 DNA reads TGTGCCAGCAGCCCAGGGGGTTATAATTCACCCCTCCACTTT. Protein product: CASSPGGYNSPLHF.